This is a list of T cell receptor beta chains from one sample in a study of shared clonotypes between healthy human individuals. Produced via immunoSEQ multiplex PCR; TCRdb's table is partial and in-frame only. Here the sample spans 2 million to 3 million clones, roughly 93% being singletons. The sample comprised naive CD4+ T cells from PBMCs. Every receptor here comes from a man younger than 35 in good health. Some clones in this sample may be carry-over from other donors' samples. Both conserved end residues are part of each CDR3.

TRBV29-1	CSVAFPYSNQPQHF
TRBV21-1	CASSLRGTRGPPEWPQHF
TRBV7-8	CASSAHHSSGYTF
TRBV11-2	CASSHGTVEAFF
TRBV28	CASSGQTYGYTF
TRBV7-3	CASSLWQGDTIYF
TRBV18	CASSPSDLAGYEQYF
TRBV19	CASSIDRLAGWRAQYF
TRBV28	CASSGAGSGTNEQFF
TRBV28	CASSYGQIYGYTF
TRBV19	CASRDQTGYGYTF
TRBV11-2	CASSLDPLAGGDTQYF
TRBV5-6	CASSLPPGLAGTGELFF
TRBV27	CASSFGQTYQETQYF
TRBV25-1	CASSETGTGLNEQFF
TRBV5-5	CASSPWDLRTDTQYF
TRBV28	CATMEGSTDTQYF
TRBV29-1	CSVEDRGTGDLKGYTF
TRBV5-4	CASSLSGTDTQYF
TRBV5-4	CASSSRQGDSYEQYF
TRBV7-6	CASSPRLTSGKDTQYF
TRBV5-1	CASSLRTSASSTDTQYF
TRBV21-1	CASSNADRAEQFF
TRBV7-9	CASSQGGRREQFF
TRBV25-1	CASSATGNEQFF
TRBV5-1	CASSLRGDEQFF
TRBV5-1	CASSLVQGAPGELFF
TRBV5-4	CASSMGQSNTEAFF
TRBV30	CAWSVGLSNQPQHF
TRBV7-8	CASSLGADEAFF
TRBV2	CASSVRGTDTQYF
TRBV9	CASSVDQLLVYNEQFF
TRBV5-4	CASSLTWGSGSNTGELFF
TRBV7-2	CASSLFGNEQYF
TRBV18	CASSPPQLRTANTEAFF
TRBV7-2	CASSLSRFPSYNEQFF
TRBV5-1	CASSLRGADTQYF
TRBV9	CASSVVRADTQYF
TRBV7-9	CASSSPGPGNMNTEAFF
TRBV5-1	CASSLGLAETYEQYF
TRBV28	CASRFDYEQYF
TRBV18	CASSPGSRISDTQYF
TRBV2	CASNYLGGSPNEKLFF
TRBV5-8	CASSQETSRQFF
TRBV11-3	CASSARSDTNTGELFF
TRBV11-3	CASSLDTSDSKFF
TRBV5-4	CASSLAPHSPTSYEQYF
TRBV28	CASSTLGYGYTF
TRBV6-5	CASRRASPYNEQFF
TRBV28	CASTTGALNTGELFF
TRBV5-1	CASSLLSEGEAFF
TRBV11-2	CASSLLTGVETQYF
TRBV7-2	CASSLAWGGYNEQFF